These 10 T cell receptor beta chains were all obtained from the same sample, sequenced in a study of blood T cell repertoires in COVID-19. Produced via immunoSEQ multiplex PCR; TCRdb's table is partial and in-frame only. The top ten hold 8.6% of the sample, which has about 150,000 clones, approximately 90% seen once. The specimen was peripheral blood. These receptors all stem from a woman between 50 and 59 years old with active or convalescent COVID-19.

The gene calls are TRBV27 and TRBJ1-2; D perhaps matches TRBD1 (5 bases). V lost 4 bases and J 5 bases, leaving 20 bases between the germline ends. This CDR3 has 16 residues. The germline V gene encodes CDR1 MNHEY and CDR2 SMNVEV (reference sequence). CDR3 sequence (DNA): TGTGCCAGCAGTTCATCCCCGGGGGGGTTTTCTTATGGCTACACCTTC. It translates to CASSSSPGGFSYGYTF.

This chain links TRBV5-1 with TRBJ1-4; D perhaps matches TRBD1 (6 bases). V dropped 1 base and J dropped 4 bases, with 8 bases sitting between them. The CDR3 sequence is 14 residues long. Germline values: CDR1 SGHRS, CDR2 YFSETQ. The CDR3 bases are TGCGCCAGCAGCTTGACAGGGAGTAATGAAAAACTGTTTTTT. Translation: CASSLTGSNEKLFF.

Here the CDR3 DNA reads TGTGCCAGCAGTTTAGGGCAGGGCCCACGCCAGCCCCAGCATTTT. Protein sequence: CASSLGQGPRQPQHF. This chain joins TRBV27 and TRBJ1-5; possibly TRBD1 for D (5 bases). Germline V gene sequence: CDR1 MNHEY, CDR2 SMNVEV (reference sequence). The length of the CDR3 is 15 residues. The V end lost 2 bases, the J end lost 7 bases, and 15 bases lay between the germline ends.

This sequence joins TRBV2 and TRBJ2-5; D unresolved. Trimming shortened V by 5 bases and J by 3 bases, and 4 bases separated the two germline ends. CDR1 and CDR2 from the germline V gene are SNHLY and FYNNEI. The CDR3 loop spans 11 amino acids. The CDR3 DNA follows: TGTGCCAGCAGTTATAAAGAGACCCAGTACTTC. This encodes CASSYKETQYF.

This chain connects TRBV2 to TRBJ2-3; TRBD2 matches 10 bases. Germline V gives CDR1 SNHLY, CDR2 FYNNEI. Unmatched junction bases numbered 7, after V lost 4 bases and J lost 6 bases. The CDR3 consists of 15 residues. This CDR3 reads CASSARLAGEDTQYF. Written as DNA, the CDR3 is TGTGCCAGCAGTGCGAGACTAGCGGGTGAGGATACGCAGTATTTT. Full variable domain (rest looked up from reference TRBV2 and TRBJ2-3): EPEVTQTPSHQVTQMGQEVILRCVPISNHLYFYWYRQILGQKVEFLVSFYNNEISEKSEIFDDQFSVERPDGSNFTLKIRSTKLEDSAMYFCASSARLAGEDTQYFGPGTRLTVL.

The V call is TRBV7-2, the J call TRBJ2-7; 7 bases align to TRBD1. The CDR3 runs 14 residues. The V and J ends lost 5 bases and 5 bases, in that order; junction bases with no gene match: 9. The germline V gene has CDR1 SGHTA and CDR2 FQGNSA. The CDR3 nucleotides read TGTGCCAGCAGCCCAAGACAGGGTTCCCACGAGCAGTACTTC. Its translation: CASSPRQGSHEQYF. Looking up the rest from reference TRBV7-2 and TRBJ2-7 gives the full variable domain: GAGVSQSPSNKVTEKGKDVELRCDPISGHTALYWYRQSLGQGLEFLIYFQGNSAPDKSGLPSDRFSAERTGGSVSTLTIQRTQQEDSAVYLCASSPRQGSHEQYFGPGTRLTVT.

The chain links TRBV28 to TRBJ1-1, with a weak D call TRBD1 (5 bases). Germline CDR1 MDHEN, CDR2 SYDVKM. The CDR3 contains 12 residues. V was trimmed by 11 bases and J by 3 bases, leaving 13 bases between them. In nucleotides, the CDR3 is TGTGCCTCACGCGACAGACACACTGAAGCTTTCTTT. This translates into CASRDRHTEAFF.

The V and J genes are TRBV6-4 and TRBJ1-1; 8 bases match TRBD1. J gave up 7 bases and V 4 bases, and 5 bases lay outside the gene matches. The CDR3 is 13 residues long. Germline CDR1 is MRHNA and CDR2 is SNTAGT. The CDR3 DNA reads TGTGCCAGCAGTGCCCGGACAGGGTATGAAGCTTTCTTT. This sequence encodes CASSARTGYEAFF.

Concerning this clone: Its ends do not fully match the called genes, so a read error is possible. The chain uses TRBV7-9 and TRBJ1-2, with 12 positions matching TRBD1. Germline CDR1 and CDR2: SEHNR and FQNEAQ (reference sequence). This CDR3 is built from 15 residues. The CDR3 region has the DNA TGTGCCAGCAGCATAGCGGGACAGGGGGCCAGTGGCTACACCTTC. Translating gives CASSIAGQGASGYTF.

CDR3 in amino acids: CASSVLGVSEAFF. The CDR3, as DNA: TGTGCCAGTAGTGTTCTCGGGGTTTCTGAAGCTTTCTTT. The rearrangement joins TRBV19 to TRBJ1-1; the D is unclear. Germline V gene lookup returns CDR1 LNHDA and CDR2 SQIVND (reference sequence). The CDR3 covers 13 residues. Between the trimmed V and J ends, which lost 5 bases and 6 bases, there was a span of 13 bases.